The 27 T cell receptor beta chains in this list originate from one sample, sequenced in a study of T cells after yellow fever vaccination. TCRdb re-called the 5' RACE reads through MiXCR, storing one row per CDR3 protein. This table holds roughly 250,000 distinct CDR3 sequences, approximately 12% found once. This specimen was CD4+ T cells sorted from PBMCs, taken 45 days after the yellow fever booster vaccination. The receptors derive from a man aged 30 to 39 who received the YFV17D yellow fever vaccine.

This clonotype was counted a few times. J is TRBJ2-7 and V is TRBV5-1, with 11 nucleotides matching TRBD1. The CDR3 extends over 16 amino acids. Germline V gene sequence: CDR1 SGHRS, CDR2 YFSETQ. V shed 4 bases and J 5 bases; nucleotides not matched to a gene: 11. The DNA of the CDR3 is TGCGCCAGCAGCCAAAACCGGGACAGGGGGATCCACGAGCAGTACTTC. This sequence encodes CASSQNRDRGIHEQYF. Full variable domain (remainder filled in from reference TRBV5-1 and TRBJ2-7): KAGVTQTPRYLIKTRGQQVTLSCSPISGHRSVSWYQQTPGQGLQFLFEYFSETQRNKGNFPGRFSGRQFSNSRSEMNVSTLELGDSALYLCASSQNRDRGIHEQYFGPGTRLTVT.

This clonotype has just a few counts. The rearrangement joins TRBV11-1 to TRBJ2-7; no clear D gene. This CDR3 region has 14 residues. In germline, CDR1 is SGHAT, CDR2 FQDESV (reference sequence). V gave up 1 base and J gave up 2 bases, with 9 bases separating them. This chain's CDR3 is CASSLGTTPYEQYF. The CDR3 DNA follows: TGTGCCAGCAGCTTAGGAACTACCCCCTACGAGCAGTACTTC.

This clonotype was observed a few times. The CDR3 bases are TGTGCCAGCAATCCGGGACTAGCCTTCGAGCAGTACTTC. Translated: CASNPGLAFEQYF. This chain connects TRBV28 to TRBJ2-7; 9 bases agree with TRBD2. V was pared by 7 bases and J by 6 bases, with 7 bases of the junction left unmatched. Germline V lookup: CDR1 MDHEN, CDR2 SYDVKM. The CDR3 extends over 13 amino acids.

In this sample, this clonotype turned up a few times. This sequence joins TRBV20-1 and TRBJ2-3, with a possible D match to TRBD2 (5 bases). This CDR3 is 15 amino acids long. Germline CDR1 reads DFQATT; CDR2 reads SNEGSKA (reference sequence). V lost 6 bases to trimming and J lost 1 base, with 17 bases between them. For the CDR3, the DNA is TGCAGTGCCATTAGACTAAGGGTACGCACAGATACGCAGTATTTT. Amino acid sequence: CSAIRLRVRTDTQYF.

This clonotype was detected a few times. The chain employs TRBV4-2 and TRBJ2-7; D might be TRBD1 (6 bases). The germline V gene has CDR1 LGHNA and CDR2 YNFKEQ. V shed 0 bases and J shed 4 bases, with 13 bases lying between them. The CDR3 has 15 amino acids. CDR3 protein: CASSQDTGTGYEQYF. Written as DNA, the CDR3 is TGTGCCAGCAGCCAAGACACAGGGACGGGGTACGAGCAGTACTTC.

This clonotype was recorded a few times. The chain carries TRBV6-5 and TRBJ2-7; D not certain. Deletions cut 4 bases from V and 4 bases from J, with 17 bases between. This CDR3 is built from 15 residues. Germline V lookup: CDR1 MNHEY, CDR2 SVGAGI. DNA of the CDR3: TGTGCCAGCAGTTTATTAGCCACCACAGCGTACGAGCAGTACTTC. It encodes CASSLLATTAYEQYF.

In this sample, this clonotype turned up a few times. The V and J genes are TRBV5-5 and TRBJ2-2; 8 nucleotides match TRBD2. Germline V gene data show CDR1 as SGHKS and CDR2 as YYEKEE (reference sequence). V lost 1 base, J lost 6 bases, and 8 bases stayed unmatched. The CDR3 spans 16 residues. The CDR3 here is CASSLRSGSGAGELFF. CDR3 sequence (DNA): TGTGCCAGCAGCTTGAGAAGCGGGAGTGGGGCCGGGGAGCTGTTTTTT. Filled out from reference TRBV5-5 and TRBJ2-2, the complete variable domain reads DAGVTQSPTHLIKTRGQQVTLRCSPISGHKSVSWYQQVLGQGPQFIFQYYEKEERGRGNFPDRFSARQFPNYSSELNVNALLLGDSALYLCASSLRSGSGAGELFFGEGSRLTVL.

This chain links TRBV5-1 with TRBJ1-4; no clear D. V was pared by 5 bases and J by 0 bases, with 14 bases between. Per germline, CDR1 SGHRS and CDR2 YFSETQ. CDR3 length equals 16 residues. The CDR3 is CASRLGGRATNEKLFF. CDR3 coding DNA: TGCGCCAGCAGACTTGGTGGGCGCGCAACTAATGAAAAACTGTTTTTT.

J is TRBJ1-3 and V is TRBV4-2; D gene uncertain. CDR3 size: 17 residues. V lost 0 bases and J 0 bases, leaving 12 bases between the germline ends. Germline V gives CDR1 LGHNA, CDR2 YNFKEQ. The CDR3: CASSQELAPTSGNTIYF. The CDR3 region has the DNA TGTGCCAGCAGCCAAGAATTGGCACCCACCTCTGGAAACACCATATATTTT.

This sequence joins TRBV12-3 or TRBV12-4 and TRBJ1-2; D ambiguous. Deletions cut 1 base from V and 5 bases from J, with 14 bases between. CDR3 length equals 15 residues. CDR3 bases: TGTGCCAGCAGTTTAGTCTCAGGATGGGCTTATGGCTACACCTTC. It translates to CASSLVSGWAYGYTF.

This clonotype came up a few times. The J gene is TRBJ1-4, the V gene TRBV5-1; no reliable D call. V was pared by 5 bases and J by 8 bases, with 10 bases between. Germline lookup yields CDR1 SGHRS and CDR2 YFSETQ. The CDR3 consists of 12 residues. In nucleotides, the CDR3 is TGCGCCAGCAGTCCCCTCGGGGAAAAACTGTTTTTT. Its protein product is CASSPLGEKLFF.

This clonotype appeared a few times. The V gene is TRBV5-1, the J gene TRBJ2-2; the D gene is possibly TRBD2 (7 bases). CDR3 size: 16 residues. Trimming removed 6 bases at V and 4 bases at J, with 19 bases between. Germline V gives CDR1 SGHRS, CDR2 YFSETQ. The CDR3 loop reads CASTPGGDTSTGELFF. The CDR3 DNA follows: TGCGCCAGCACCCCTGGGGGGGACACGAGCACCGGGGAGCTGTTTTTT.

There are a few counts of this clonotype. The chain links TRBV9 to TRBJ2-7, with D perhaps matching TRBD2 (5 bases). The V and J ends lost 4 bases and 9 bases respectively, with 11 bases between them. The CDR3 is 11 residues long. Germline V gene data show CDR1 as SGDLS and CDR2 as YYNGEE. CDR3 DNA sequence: TGTGCCAGCAGCTCCGACTATGTGCAGTACTTC. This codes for CASSSDYVQYF. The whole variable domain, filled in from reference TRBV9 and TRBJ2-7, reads DSGVTQTPKHLITATGQRVTLRCSPRSGDLSVYWYQQSLDQGLQFLIQYYNGEERAKGNILERFSAQQFPDLHSELNLSSLELGDSALYFCASSSDYVQYFGPGTRLTVT.

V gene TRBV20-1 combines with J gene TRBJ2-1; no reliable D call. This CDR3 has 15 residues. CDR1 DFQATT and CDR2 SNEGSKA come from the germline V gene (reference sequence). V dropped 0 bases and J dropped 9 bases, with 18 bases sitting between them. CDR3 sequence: CSARDRLGYLVEQFF. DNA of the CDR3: TGCAGTGCTAGAGATCGACTGGGGTATCTGGTTGAGCAGTTCTTC.

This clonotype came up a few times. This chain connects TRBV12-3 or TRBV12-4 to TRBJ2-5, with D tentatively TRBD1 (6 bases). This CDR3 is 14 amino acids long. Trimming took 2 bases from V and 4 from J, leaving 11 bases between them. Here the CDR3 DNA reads TGTGCCAGCAGTTTATTACAGGGCTCAGAGACCCAGTACTTC. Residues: CASSLLQGSETQYF.

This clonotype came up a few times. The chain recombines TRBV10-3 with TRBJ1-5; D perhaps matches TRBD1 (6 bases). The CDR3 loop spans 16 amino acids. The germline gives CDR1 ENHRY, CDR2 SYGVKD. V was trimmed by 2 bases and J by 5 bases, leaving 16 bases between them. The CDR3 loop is CAISEGTRSRDQPQHF. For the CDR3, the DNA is TGTGCCATCAGTGAGGGGACACGTTCGAGGGATCAGCCCCAGCATTTT.

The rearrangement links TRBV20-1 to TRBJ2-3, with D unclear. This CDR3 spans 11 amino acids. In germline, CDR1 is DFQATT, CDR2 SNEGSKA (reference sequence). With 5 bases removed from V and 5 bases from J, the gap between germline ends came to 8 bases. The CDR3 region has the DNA TGCAGTGCTGGCCGGGTAGATACGCAGTATTTT. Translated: CSAGRVDTQYF.

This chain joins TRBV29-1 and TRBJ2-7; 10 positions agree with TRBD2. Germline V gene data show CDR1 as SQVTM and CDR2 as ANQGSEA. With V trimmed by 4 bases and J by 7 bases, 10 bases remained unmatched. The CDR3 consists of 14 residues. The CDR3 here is CSVVMSGRGGEQYF. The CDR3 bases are TGCAGCGTTGTCATGAGCGGGAGGGGGGGGGAGCAGTACTTC.

CDR3 sequence (DNA): TGTGCCAGCAGAAGGACTAGCTTAAACAATGAGCAGTTCTTC. It translates to CASRRTSLNNEQFF. The genes are TRBV12-3 or TRBV12-4 and TRBJ2-1, with 8 nucleotides matching TRBD2. V was pared by 6 bases and J by 5 bases, with 6 bases of the junction left unmatched. The CDR3 consists of 14 residues.

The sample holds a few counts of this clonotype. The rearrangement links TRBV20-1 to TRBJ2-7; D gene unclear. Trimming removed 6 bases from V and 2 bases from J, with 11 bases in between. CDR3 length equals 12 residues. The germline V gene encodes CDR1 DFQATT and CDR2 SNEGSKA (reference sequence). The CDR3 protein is CSAVTETYEQYF. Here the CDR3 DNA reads TGCAGTGCCGTGACGGAGACCTACGAGCAGTACTTC.

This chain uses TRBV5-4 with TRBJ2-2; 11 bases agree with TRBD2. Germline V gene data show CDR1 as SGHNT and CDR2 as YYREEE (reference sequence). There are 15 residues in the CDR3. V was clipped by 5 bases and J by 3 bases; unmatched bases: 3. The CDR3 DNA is TGTGCCAGCAGGACTAGCGGGACAGACACCGGGGAGCTGTTTTTT. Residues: CASRTSGTDTGELFF.

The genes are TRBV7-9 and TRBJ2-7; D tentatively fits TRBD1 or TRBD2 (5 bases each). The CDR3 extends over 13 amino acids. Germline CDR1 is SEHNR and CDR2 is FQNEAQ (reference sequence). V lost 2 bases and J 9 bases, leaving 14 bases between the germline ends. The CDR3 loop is CASSLTQGDGQYF. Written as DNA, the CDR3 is TGTGCCAGCAGCTTAACCCAGGGAGATGGGCAGTACTTC.

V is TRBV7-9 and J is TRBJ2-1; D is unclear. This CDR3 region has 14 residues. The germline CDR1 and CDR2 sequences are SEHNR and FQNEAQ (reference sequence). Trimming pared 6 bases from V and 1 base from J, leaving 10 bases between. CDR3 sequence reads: CASSALGSYNEQFF. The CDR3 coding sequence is TGTGCCAGCAGTGCGTTGGGATCCTACAATGAGCAGTTCTTC.

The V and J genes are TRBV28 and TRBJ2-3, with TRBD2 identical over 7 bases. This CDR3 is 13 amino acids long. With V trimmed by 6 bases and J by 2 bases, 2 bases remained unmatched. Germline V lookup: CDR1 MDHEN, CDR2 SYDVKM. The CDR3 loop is CASRTSNTDTQYF. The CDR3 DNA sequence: TGTGCCAGCAGGACTAGCAACACAGATACGCAGTATTTT.

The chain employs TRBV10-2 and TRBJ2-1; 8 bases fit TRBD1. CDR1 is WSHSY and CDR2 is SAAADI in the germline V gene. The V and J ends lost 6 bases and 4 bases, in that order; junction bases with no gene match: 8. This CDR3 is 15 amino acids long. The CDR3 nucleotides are TGCGCCAGCAGATCAGGACAGGGTAGATACAATGAGCAGTTCTTC. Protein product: CASRSGQGRYNEQFF.

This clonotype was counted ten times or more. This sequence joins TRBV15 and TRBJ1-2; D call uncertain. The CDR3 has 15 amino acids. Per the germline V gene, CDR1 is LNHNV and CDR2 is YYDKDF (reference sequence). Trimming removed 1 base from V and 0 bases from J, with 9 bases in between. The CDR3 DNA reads TGTGCCACCAGCAGAGTTTCCGGAGCTAACTATGGCTACACCTTC. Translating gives CATSRVSGANYGYTF.

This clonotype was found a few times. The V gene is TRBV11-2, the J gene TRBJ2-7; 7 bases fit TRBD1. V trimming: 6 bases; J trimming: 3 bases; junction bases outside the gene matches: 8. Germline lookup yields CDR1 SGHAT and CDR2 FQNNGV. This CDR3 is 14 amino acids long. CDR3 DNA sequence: TGTGCCAGCAGTTTGGGACAGCCAGACTACGAGCAGTACTTC. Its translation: CASSLGQPDYEQYF. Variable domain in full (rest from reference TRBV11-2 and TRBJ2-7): EAGVAQSPRYKIIEKRQSVAFWCNPISGHATLYWYQQILGQGPKLLIQFQNNGVVDDSQLPKDRFSAERLKGVDSTLKIQPAKLEDSAVYLCASSLGQPDYEQYFGPGTRLTVT.